Below, one T cell receptor (beta chain) is given with its context. These data originate in a study of blood T cell repertoires in COVID-19. For the study at large: Sites in the United States, Italy and Spain provided acute and convalescent COVID-19 samples.

TCRdb keeps only in-frame clones here, not all; method: immunoSEQ multiplex PCR. The sample holds roughly 280,000 clones, about nine tenths seen once. V lost 2 bases and J 11 bases, leaving 13 bases between the germline ends. Germline loops: CDR1 KGHSH, CDR2 LQKENI. The CDR3 runs to 13 residues. The chain uses TRBV18 and TRBJ1-5, with TRBD1 as a possible D gene (5 bases). This sequence was found in a woman aged 45-65 years who had recovered from COVID-19. The specimen sequenced was peripheral blood. CDR3: CASSPDSIGAQHF. The CDR3 nucleotides read TGTGCCAGCTCACCAGACAGTATTGGAGCCCAGCATTTT.